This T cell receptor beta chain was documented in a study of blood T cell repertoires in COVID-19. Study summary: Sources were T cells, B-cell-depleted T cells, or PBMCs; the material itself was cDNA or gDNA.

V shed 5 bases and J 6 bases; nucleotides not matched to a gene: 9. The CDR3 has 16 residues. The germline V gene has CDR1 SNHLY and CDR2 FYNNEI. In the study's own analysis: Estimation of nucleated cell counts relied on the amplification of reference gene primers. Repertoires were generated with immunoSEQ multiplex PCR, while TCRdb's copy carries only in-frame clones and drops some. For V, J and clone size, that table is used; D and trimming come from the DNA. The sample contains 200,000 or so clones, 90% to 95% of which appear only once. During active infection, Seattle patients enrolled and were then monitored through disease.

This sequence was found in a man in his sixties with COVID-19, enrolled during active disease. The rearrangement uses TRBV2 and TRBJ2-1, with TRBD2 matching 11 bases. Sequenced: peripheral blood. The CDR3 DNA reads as TGTGCCAGCAGTCGGACTAGCGGGCCTACTCTCAATGAGCAGTTCTTC. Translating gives CASSRTSGPTLNEQFF.